This TCR beta chain was sequenced during a study of blood T cells in healthy people across ages. PCR was performed a second time for roughly 7 to 11 cycles using a sample-barcoded 5' primer and a J-beta primer mix. Each cDNA molecule carried a tag from a template-switch adaptor that contained 12 random nucleotides. Using its own MiXCR run on the 5' RACE reads, TCRdb lists one record per CDR3 protein. This sample has about 1,400,000 distinct CDR3 sequences, with 59% found just once. The CDR3 sequence is 15 residues long. The junction had 5 bases not matched to a gene; V was cut back by 5 bases and J by 4 bases.

The TCR comes from a man aged 18 to 29 in good health. Sequenced sample: blood. The chain couples TRBV12-3 or TRBV12-4 to TRBJ1-6, with 7 bases identical to TRBD1. For the CDR3, the DNA is TGTGCCAGCAGTATCCGGGACAGTTATAATTCACCCCTCCACTTT. This codes for CASSIRDSYNSPLHF.